The 5 T cell receptor beta chains given below trace back to one sample, sequenced in a study of T cell repertoires in cytomegalovirus infection. Each CDR3 protein gets one entry after TCRdb re-called the reads with MiXCR. The sample holds 400,000 or so distinct CDR3 sequences, approximately 30% seen once. Material for sequencing was PBMCs. These receptors all stem from a human donor in good health (CMV status not recorded). Some clones in this sample may be carry-over from other donors' samples.

The chain couples TRBV5-6 to TRBJ2-1; 12 nucleotides line up with TRBD1. V lost 5 bases to trimming and J lost 7 bases; unmatched junction nucleotides: 4. The CDR3 is made up of 14 amino acids. Germline assignment: CDR1 SGHDT and CDR2 YYEEEE. The chain's CDR3 is CASRGQGALNEQFF. DNA for the CDR3: TGTGCCAGCAGGGGACAGGGGGCCCTAAATGAGCAGTTCTTC. Full variable domain (missing parts from reference TRBV5-6 and TRBJ2-1): DAGVTQSPTHLIKTRGQQVTLRCSPKSGHDTVSWYQQALGQGPQFIFQYYEEEERQRGNFPDRFSGHQFPNYSSELNVNALLLGDSALYLCASRGQGALNEQFFGPGTRLTVL.

A few counts support this clonotype. The chain has TRBV7-2 and TRBJ2-1; 8 bases match TRBD1. This CDR3 has 14 amino acids. V shed 2 bases and J 8 bases; nucleotides not matched to a gene: 5. Germline V gives CDR1 SGHTA, CDR2 FQGNSA. This CDR3 is CASSLNRGLDEQFF. In nucleotides, the CDR3 is TGTGCCAGCAGCTTAAACAGGGGGTTGGATGAGCAGTTCTTC.

This clonotype came up a few times. This chain joins TRBV23-1 and TRBJ1-4, with 7 bases aligning to TRBD1. TRBV23-1 is marked as an open reading frame, function uncertain. This CDR3 is 13 amino acids long. Losses at the gene ends were 11 bases for V and 3 bases for J; bases not matched to a gene: 6. CDR3 sequence reads: CAPPRGPNEKLFF. CDR3 nucleotides: TGCGCCCCTCCAAGGGGGCCTAATGAAAAACTGTTTTTT.

This clonotype was recorded at least ten times. This rearrangement joins TRBV7-9 to TRBJ2-4; 10 bases are a match to TRBD2. The CDR3 extends over 19 amino acids. V shed 5 bases, J shed 0 bases, and the junction held 13 bases outside the gene matches. Germline CDR1 SEHNR, CDR2 FQNEAQ (reference sequence). The CDR3, as DNA: TGTGCCAGCAGCCGCGAACGGCTAGCGGGGGAGATAGCCAAAAACATTCAGTACTTC. It is translated as CASSRERLAGEIAKNIQYF.

This clonotype was seen at least ten times. The chain recombines TRBV18 with TRBJ1-1; D unresolved. The V gene lost 1 base and the J gene lost 1 base, with 4 bases spanning the gap. This CDR3 has 13 amino acids. The V gene's germline CDR1 is KGHSH and CDR2 LQKENI. CDR3 nucleotides: TGTGCCAGCTCACCACTACCGAACACTGAAGCTTTCTTT. Translation: CASSPLPNTEAFF.